Listed below are T cell receptor beta chains from one sample, sequenced in a study of blood T cell repertoires in COVID-19. Sequenced by immunoSEQ multiplex PCR; TCRdb stores in-frame clones only, minus some. The sample has nearly 200,000 clones; 84% are singletons. Sequencing was carried out using peripheral blood. All receptors come from a woman in her sixties or seventies with active or convalescent COVID-19. Each CDR3 is given with its conserved first and last residue. The D gene is left open where the match is weak. Size is omitted from some rows. Given values are once, few, many or a class for expanded clones.

j_call v_call clone_size d_call cdr3_nt cdr3_aa
TRBJ2-2 TRBV9 . TRBD2 TGTGCCAGCAGCGTGCGACTAGCGGGAGCTTCGGGGGAGCTGTTTTTT CASSVRLAGASGELFF
TRBJ2-7 TRBV4-1 . TRBD2 TGCGCCAGCAGCCACAGAACTAGCGGCTACGAGCAGTACTTC CASSHRTSGYEQYF
TRBJ2-2 TRBV19 . TRBD2 TGTGCCAGTAGTATAGTTACGGGAGGGATTGGGGAGCTGTTTTTT CASSIVTGGIGELFF
TRBJ2-5 TRBV4-1 . . TGCGCCAGCAGCCAAGATGGGTATCTAGAAATGTTGGAGACCCAGTACTTC CASSQDGYLEMLETQYF
TRBJ2-2 TRBV19 . . TGTGCCAGTAGTCTCCTCCCTGGCTCGAACACCGGGGAGCTGTTTTTT CASSLLPGSNTGELFF
TRBJ1-1 TRBV5-1 . . TGCGCCAGCAGCTTGGCCGGGACACCGAACACTGAAGCTTTCTTT CASSLAGTPNTEAFF
TRBJ1-2 TRBV9 few . TGTGCCAGCACTCCCTGGGGAGGCTATGGCTACACCTTC CASTPWGGYGYTF
TRBJ2-3 TRBV7-6 once . TGTGCCAGCAGCCCCCAAGCTGGGCGAAGCACAGATACGCAGTATTTT CASSPQAGRSTDTQYF
TRBJ2-3 TRBV27 . . TGTGCCAGCAGTTTAGGGAGGACTAGCACAGATACGCAGTATTTT CASSLGRTSTDTQYF
TRBJ2-3 TRBV28 . TRBD2 TGTGCCAGCAGTTTCTTTGGCGGGAGGGGTAGCCCAGATACGCAGTATTTT CASSFFGGRGSPDTQYF
TRBJ2-1 TRBV5-1 . TRBD2 TGCGCCAGCAGCTTGGAACTAGCGGGGCGGGTGGAGCAGTTCTTC CASSLELAGRVEQFF
TRBJ2-7 TRBV5-3 . . TGTGCCAGAAGCTTGGTGTCCTTATCAGGGCAGTACTTC CARSLVSLSGQYF
TRBJ2-1 TRBV5-1 . TRBD2 TGCGCCAGCAGCTTGGATGGCGGGAGCTCCTACAATGAGCAGTTCTTC CASSLDGGSSYNEQFF
TRBJ2-2 TRBV11-3 . . TGTGCCAGCAGCTTAGCCGACCAGCGGACCGGGGAGCTGTTTTTT CASSLADQRTGELFF
TRBJ2-1 TRBV7-2 . . TGTGCCAGCCGGCGGGCCGATTATGTTGAGCAGTTCTTC CASRRADYVEQFF